The T cell receptor (beta chain) under discussion was sequenced for a study of long-term antiretroviral therapy in people with HIV. The immunoSEQ assay was v3.0, run at survey level. Assay: immunoSEQ multiplex PCR; the TCRdb copy retains only in-frame clones and omits some. The sample shows tens of thousands of clones, approximately 84% of them seen only once. Trimming shortened V by 3 bases and J by 9 bases, and 12 bases separated the two germline ends. The germline gives CDR1 MNHEY, CDR2 SMNVEV (reference sequence). The CDR3 length is 14 residues. The source of this sequence is a woman aged 45 to 65 with HIV. The chain couples TRBV27 to TRBJ1-6; D is unclear. The sample was unsorted PBMCs, taken 3.1 years after starting antiretroviral therapy. Here the CDR3 reads CASSFRSTPSPLHF. CDR3 bases: TGTGCCAGCAGTTTTAGGTCCACACCTTCACCCCTCCACTTT.